This TCR beta chain was sequenced in a study of cytomegalovirus exposure and HLA in healthy donors (dated by TCRdb to between 2016 and 2019). Regarding the study in general: In an earlier analysis of approximately 640 of the donors, approximately 260 Gb of sequence data and approximately 120 million unique TCR beta sequences from roughly 200 million T cells were reported. An early release that covered 640 HLA-typed donors contained around 330 gigabases of sequencing data and 80 million or so unique TCR sequences. Of the 300 to 500 genotyped donors, 81% were placed in the genetic ancestry cluster associated with self-reported Caucasian donors. The study was designed to test whether signatures of past pathogen exposure could be identified by cataloging public T cell receptors. Using immunosequencing, the study profiled T cell repertoires from 640 or so subjects and related those repertoires to cytomegalovirus serostatus. In addition to the first cohort of approximately 650 subjects, a separate validation cohort of 120 different subjects was used. High-throughput TCR immunosequencing, statistical association of individual TCRs with disease status, and machine learning were combined to predict cytomegalovirus infection status. A later analysis re-examined previously published TCR beta repertoires from roughly 720 donors and added high-resolution HLA genotyping to investigate patterns of TCR occurrence. Rather than using new phenotypic data, the later analysis identified candidate immune exposures from TCR beta sequences and from how often those sequences occurred across donors. An earlier analysis of several hundred of the donors applied high-throughput TCR beta sequencing to assess whether each TCR beta V gene segment acted as functional or pseudogenic. Donor age, sex, ethnicity and CMV serostatus were collected together with the repertoire data. A later genetic analysis took genome-wide SNP genotypes for about 55% of the roughly 700 donors and used that subset as a discovery cohort. All discovery cohort repertoires had been generated using a single sequencing platform. Both class I and class II loci were covered by HLA typing, at four-digit resolution. Typing coverage varied by locus: roughly 629-640 donors for A, B, C, DRB1 and DQB1; approximately 520 for DQA1; some 610 for DPA1; roughly 450 for DPB1. Roughly five DR-DQ haplotypes were handled as single units for association and clustering because linkage in the cohort was strong. Among almost 400 genotyped donors of the cohort, an average of about 240,000 unique TCR beta nucleotide sequences were sequenced per donor, roughly 18% of them non-productive.

Worth noting for this clone: No cognate antigen has been identified for it. No qualities accompany the bases; no much larger clone lies one base away.

The cohort was made up of roughly 670 healthy bone marrow donors. All cohort members were sampled while nominally healthy, although unrecorded immune exposures were likely present. The donor was CMV seronegative and belonged to the group of over 350 seronegative cohort members. A peripheral blood sample was provided by each donor, and peripheral blood mononuclear cells were used for TCR beta sequencing. The Qiagen DNeasy Blood Extraction Kit was used to extract genomic DNA from the blood cell samples. Paper-wide results and their limitations: V-gene and J-gene trimming of TCR beta chains was associated with a missense DCLRE1C variant in a later genetic analysis, and the association was replicated in an independent cohort. According to a later analysis, parvovirus B19, influenza, CMV and Epstein-Barr virus appeared linked to several top co-occurrence clusters. A few of the identified cytomegalovirus-associated TCR beta chains were confirmed in vitro to be specific for cytomegalovirus antigens. In a later analysis, about 17,000 TCR beta sequences were associated with specific HLA alleles at a false discovery rate of 0.05. Presence/absence analyses assumed roughly uniform sequencing depth across donors, an assumption that may not hold. According to the authors, the approach could potentially be generalized to other disease states and immunological phenotypes. In a later analysis, HLA-associated TCR beta chains showed more clonal expansion and lower generation probabilities than non-associated chains that were equally common. Most CMV-associated TCR beta chains appeared to be HLA-restricted in a later analysis, and the HLA associations seemed to be driven largely by CMV exposure. Correlated functional status among segregating V segments might reflect linkage disequilibrium, but an unknown experimental factor could not be ruled out. In the study, some 180 TCR beta chains were listed as associated with cytomegalovirus. In an earlier analysis of about 600 of the donors, most TCR beta V segments appeared in productive rearrangements about 87% or about 30% of the time, broadly matching IMGT annotations. Most TCR sequences were observed very rarely across donors, whereas some public TCRs were present in many individuals. HLA typing was unavailable for some donors at each locus, so association tests used only the typed subset. A group of highly shared sequence variants was considered likely to be a technical artifact of the sequencing pipeline. In a later analysis, TCR association rates were found to vary across HLA loci, with the most associated TCRs seen for DRB1 alleles and the fewest for HLA-C alleles. Cytomegalovirus status was reported to be diagnosed by the classifier with high specificity and sensitivity in both the original and validation cohorts. Some IMGT-functional V segments, including TRBV6-2 and TRBV6-3, could not be distinguished by the 87-base-pair reads and were therefore excluded. Over 15 rarely observed V segments, including chromosome 9 orphons, were excluded from the earlier analysis of just under 600 of the donors because counts were too low. In a later genetic analysis, fewer N-insertions in productive TCRs were reported among donors in an Asian-associated ancestry cluster than the roughly 700-donor mean. Strong co-occurrence of HLA alleles, especially DR and DQ, made assigning TCR associations to individual alleles difficult. Immune exposure information for the cohort was limited to CMV serostatus. A further reported finding was that TCR beta sequences accurately predicted the HLA-A and HLA-B alleles for most subjects in the first cohort. In this cohort, only TCR beta chains were sequenced, and detectable features were limited by the absence of alpha or paired-chain data.

Germline trimming: 4 bases from V, 10 bases from J; junction bases outside gene matches: 11. Taken from the germline V gene, the CDR1 and CDR2 loops are LGHNA and YNFKEQ. CDR3 length: 16 amino acids, cysteine to phenylalanine. CDR3 DNA is the only sequence kept; it has 48 bases, read in frame from the first base. Receptor libraries were prepared by the immunoSEQ multiplex PCR assay. For the multiplex PCR, a mixture combining 60 forward primers for TCR Vbeta segments and 13 reverse primers for TCR Jbeta segments was used. A multiplex PCR assay on genomic DNA amplified the CDR3 region of rearranged TCR beta genes. On the Illumina HiSeq System, the amplified TCR beta libraries were sequenced as 87-base-pair reads. In the source study's methods: Across the 700 or so repertoires, a later analysis counted 80 million or so unique TCR beta chains, around 10 million of which were shared by at least two donors. Raw reads were error-corrected and collapsed into unique sequences with a nearest-neighbor algorithm that merged closely related sequences to remove PCR and sequencing errors. Alignment of CDR3 sequences to IMGT reference sequences was used to assign V, D and J gene segments. For a sequence to be retained, a match of at least six nucleotides was required to both a V gene segment and a J gene segment. A rearrangement counted as productive if the CDR3 had no stop codons and remained in frame with V and J, and every other rearrangement counted as non-productive. Following IMGT convention, CDR3 was defined as the stretch from the second conserved V-encoded cysteine to the conserved J-encoded phenylalanine. In an earlier analysis of around 600 of the donors, sequences lacking an unambiguous match to a single V gene segment were excluded. An earlier analysis of 587 of the donors called V segments functional above 56.7% productive rearrangements and segregating when the between-donor standard deviation exceeded 5%. A statistical classification framework was built for diagnosing cytomegalovirus status from the catalog of TCR beta chain sequences. A later analysis assigned V and J genes by comparing TCR nucleotide sequences with IMGT/GENE-DB human TR gene sequences. Using the TCRdist pipeline, a later analysis assigned CDR3 sequences along with most-parsimonious VDJ recombination scenarios. In a later analysis, each TCR beta chain was defined by its CDR3 amino acid sequence together with its V-gene family, and reads without a unique V-gene family were excluded. In a later analysis, 500 to 650 highly shared, low-generation-probability nucleotide sequences were removed to address suspected cross-contamination and a sequencing artifact. In a later analysis, a clonal expansion index for each public chain was calculated from normalized within-repertoire ranks of inferred template counts. In a later analysis, generation probabilities were computed using a VDJ recombination model fitted to out-of-frame rearrangements, and the results were checked against IGoR. A later analysis scored TCR-TCR, TCR-HLA and TCR-CMV co-occurrence with hypergeometric tests, applying a repertoire-size bias correction to TCR pairs. A later analysis estimated false discovery rates by permuting HLA or CMV assignments 20 times. A later analysis grouped co-occurring TCRs with DBSCAN, adding TCRdist sequence similarity when clustering within HLA-allele-positive subsets. Repertoires with fewer than 30,000 or more than 120,000 public chains, plus five repertoires with anomalous nucleotide sharing, were excluded from co-occurrence clustering. TCRdb's version of the immuneACCESS table is confined to in-frame rearrangements and falls short of the full clone set. An unresolved V gene accounts for under half of the shortfall where checked; the remainder is of unknown origin. V and J calls and clone size follow that table, whereas D and trimming were derived from the DNA. The sample profile shows 200,000 or so clones; 83% of them were found once. The ten most abundant clones make up roughly 1.3% of the sample.

The V gene is TRBV4-2 and the J gene is TRBJ2-1; the central 12 bases match TRBD2. Material: PBMCs. The TCR was taken from a girl aged 10-17 years in good health and CMV-seronegative. The CDR3 protein is CASSPRLAGASGEQFF. The bases read TGTGCCAGCAGCCCCCGACTAGCGGGAGCTTCCGGGGAGCAGTTCTTC.